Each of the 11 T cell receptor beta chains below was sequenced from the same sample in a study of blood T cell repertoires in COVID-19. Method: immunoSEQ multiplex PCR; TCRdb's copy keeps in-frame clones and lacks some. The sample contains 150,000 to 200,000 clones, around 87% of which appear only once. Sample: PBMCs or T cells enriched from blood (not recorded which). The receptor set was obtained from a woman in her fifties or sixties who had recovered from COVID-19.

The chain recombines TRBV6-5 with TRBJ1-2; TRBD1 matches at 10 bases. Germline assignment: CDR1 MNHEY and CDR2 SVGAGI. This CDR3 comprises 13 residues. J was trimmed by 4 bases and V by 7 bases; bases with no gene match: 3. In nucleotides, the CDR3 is TGTGCCAGCACCGACAGGGGGCCCTATGGCTACACCTTC. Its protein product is CASTDRGPYGYTF.

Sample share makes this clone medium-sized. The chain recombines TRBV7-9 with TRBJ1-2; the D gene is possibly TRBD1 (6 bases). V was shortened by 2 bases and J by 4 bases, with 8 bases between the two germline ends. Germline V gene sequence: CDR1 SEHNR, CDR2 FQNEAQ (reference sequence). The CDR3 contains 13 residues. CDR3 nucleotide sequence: TGTGCCAGCAGCTTAAACAGGGTCTATGGCTACACCTTC. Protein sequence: CASSLNRVYGYTF.

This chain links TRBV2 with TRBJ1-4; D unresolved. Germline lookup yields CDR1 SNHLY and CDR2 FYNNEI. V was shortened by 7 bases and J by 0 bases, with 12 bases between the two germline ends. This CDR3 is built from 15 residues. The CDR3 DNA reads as TGTGCCAGCAATCTCCTCACAGCAACTAATGAAAAACTGTTTTTT. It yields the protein CASNLLTATNEKLFF.

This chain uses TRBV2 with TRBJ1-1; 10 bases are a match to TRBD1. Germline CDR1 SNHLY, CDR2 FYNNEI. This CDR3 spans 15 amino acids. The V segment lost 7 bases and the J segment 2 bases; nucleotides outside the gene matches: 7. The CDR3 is CASTATGGRNTEAFF. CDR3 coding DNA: TGTGCCAGCACTGCGACAGGGGGCCGAAACACTGAAGCTTTCTTT.

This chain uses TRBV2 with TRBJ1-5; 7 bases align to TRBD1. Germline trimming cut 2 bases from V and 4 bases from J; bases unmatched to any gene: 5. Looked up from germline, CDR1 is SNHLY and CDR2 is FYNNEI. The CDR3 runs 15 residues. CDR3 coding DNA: TGTGCCAGCAGTGAAAGGGGGCTGGGGAATCAGCCCCAGCATTTT. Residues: CASSERGLGNQPQHF.

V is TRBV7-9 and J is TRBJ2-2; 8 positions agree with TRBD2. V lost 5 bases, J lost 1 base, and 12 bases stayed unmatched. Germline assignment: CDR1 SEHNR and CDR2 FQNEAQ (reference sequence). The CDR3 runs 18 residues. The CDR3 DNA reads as TGTGCCAGCAGCCGGCCCATCAGGACTAGCAGGAACACCGGGGAGCTGTTTTTT. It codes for CASSRPIRTSRNTGELFF.

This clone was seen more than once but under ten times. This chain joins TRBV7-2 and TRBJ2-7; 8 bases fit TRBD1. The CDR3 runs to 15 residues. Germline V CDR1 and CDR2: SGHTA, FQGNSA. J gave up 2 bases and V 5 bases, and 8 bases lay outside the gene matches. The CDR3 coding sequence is TGTGCCAGCAGCCCCAGACAGGGGTTCCCCTACGAGCAGTACTTC. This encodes CASSPRQGFPYEQYF.

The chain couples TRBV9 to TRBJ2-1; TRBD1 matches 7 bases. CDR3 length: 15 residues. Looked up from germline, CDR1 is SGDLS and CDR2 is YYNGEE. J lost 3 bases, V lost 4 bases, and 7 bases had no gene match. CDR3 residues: CASSPVRGLYNEQFF. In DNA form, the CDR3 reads TGTGCCAGCAGCCCCGTGAGGGGGCTCTACAATGAGCAGTTCTTC.

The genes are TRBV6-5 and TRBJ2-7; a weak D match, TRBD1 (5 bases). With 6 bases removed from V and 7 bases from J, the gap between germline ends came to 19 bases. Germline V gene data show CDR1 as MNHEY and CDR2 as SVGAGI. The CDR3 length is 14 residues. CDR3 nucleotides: TGTGCCAGCAGACAGGACCACCCGGTGGGGGAGCAGTACTTC. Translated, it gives CASRQDHPVGEQYF.

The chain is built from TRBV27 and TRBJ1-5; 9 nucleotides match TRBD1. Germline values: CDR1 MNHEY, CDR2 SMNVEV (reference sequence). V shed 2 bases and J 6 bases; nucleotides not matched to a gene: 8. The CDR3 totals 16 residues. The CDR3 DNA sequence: TGTGCCAGCAGTTTAAGAGGGGGGACAGGGATTCAGCCCCAGCATTTT. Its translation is CASSLRGGTGIQPQHF.

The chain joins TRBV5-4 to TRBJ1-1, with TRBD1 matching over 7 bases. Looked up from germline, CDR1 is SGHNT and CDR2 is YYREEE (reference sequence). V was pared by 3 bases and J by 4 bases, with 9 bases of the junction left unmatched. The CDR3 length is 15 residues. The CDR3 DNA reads TGTGCCAGCAGCTCGGTTGGGGCAGGGGGCACTGAAGCTTTCTTT. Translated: CASSSVGAGGTEAFF.